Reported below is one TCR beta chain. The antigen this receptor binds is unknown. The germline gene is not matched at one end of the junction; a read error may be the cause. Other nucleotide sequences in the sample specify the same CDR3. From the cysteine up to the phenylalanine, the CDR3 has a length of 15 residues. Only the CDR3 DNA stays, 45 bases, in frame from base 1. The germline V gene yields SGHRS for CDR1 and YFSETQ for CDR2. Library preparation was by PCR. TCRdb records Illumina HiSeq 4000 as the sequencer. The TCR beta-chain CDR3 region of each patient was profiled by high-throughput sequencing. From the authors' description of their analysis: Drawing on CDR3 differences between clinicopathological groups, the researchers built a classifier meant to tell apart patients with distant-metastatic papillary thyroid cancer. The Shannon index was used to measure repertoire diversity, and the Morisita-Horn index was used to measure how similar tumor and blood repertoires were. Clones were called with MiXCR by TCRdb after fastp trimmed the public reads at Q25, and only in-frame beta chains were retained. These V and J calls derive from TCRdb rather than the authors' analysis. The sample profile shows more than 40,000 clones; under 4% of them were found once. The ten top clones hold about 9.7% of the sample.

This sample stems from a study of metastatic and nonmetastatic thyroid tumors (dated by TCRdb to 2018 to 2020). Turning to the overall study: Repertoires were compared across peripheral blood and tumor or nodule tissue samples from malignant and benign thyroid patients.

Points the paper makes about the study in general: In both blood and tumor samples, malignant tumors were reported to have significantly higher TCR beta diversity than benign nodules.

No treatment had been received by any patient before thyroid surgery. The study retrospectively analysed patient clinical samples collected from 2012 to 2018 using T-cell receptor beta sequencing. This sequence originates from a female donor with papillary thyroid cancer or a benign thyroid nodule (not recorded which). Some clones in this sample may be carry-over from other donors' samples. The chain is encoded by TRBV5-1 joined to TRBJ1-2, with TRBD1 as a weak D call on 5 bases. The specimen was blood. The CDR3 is CASSLAGAANYGYTF. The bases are TGTGCCAGCAGCTTGGCCGGGGCAGCTAACTACGGCTACACGTTC.